These 18 T cell receptor beta chains came from one sample sequenced in a study of long-term antiretroviral therapy in people with HIV. Running of the v3.0 immunoSEQ assay took place at survey level. Assay: immunoSEQ multiplex PCR; the TCRdb copy retains only in-frame clones and omits some. The sample holds about 24,000 clones; over 80% are singletons and the top ten take about 8.7%. This sample comprised unsorted PBMCs, obtained 1.8 years before starting antiretroviral therapy. The source of these receptors is a man aged 50 to 60 with HIV.

This sequence joins TRBV2 and TRBJ2-2, with D unclear. CDR1 SNHLY and CDR2 FYNNEI come from the germline V gene. The V gene lost 3 bases and the J gene lost 5 bases, with 7 bases spanning the gap. The CDR3 extends over 13 amino acids. CDR3 residues: CASSDHLTGELFF. The CDR3 DNA sequence: TGTGCCAGCAGTGACCATTTGACCGGGGAGCTGTTTTTT. Full variable domain (missing parts from reference TRBV2 and TRBJ2-2): EPEVTQTPSHQVTQMGQEVILRCVPISNHLYFYWYRQILGQKVEFLVSFYNNEISEKSEIFDDQFSVERPDGSNFTLKIRSTKLEDSAMYFCASSDHLTGELFFGEGSRLTVL.

V gene TRBV27 combines with J gene TRBJ2-7; D possibly matches TRBD1 or TRBD2 (5 bases each). Germline V lookup: CDR1 MNHEY, CDR2 SMNVEV (reference sequence). CDR3 length: 17 residues. Deletions cut 3 bases from V and 0 bases from J, with 18 bases between. CDR3 nucleotides: TGTGCCAGCAGTTTGGTCCTTCCCGAGGGGCTCTCCTACGAGCAGTACTTC. Residues: CASSLVLPEGLSYEQYF.

The V and J genes are TRBV9 and TRBJ2-7; tentative D call: TRBD1 (5 bases). The CDR3 length is 15 residues. Germline V gene data show CDR1 as SGDLS and CDR2 as YYNGEE. Between the trimmed V and J ends, which lost 0 bases and 6 bases, there was a span of 16 bases. DNA for the CDR3: TGTGCCAGCAGCGTAGGGATAGGGGTCCTCCCCGAGCAGTACTTC. Translating it yields CASSVGIGVLPEQYF.

V usage is TRBV9 and J usage is TRBJ2-7; TRBD1 matches at 7 bases. Trimming cost V 4 bases and J 2 bases; bases outside gene matches: 3. This CDR3 has 13 amino acids. Germline V gene data show CDR1 as SGDLS and CDR2 as YYNGEE. This chain's CDR3 is CASSHGTAYEQYF. The DNA of the CDR3 is TGTGCCAGCAGCCACGGGACAGCCTACGAGCAGTACTTC. The full variable domain, with the rest looked up from reference TRBV9 and TRBJ2-7, is DSGVTQTPKHLITATGQRVTLRCSPRSGDLSVYWYQQSLDQGLQFLIQYYNGEERAKGNILERFSAQQFPDLHSELNLSSLELGDSALYFCASSHGTAYEQYFGPGTRLTVT.

This clone was detected only once. The chain couples TRBV4-1 to TRBJ1-1; tentatively, D is TRBD1 (5 bases). V was shortened by 3 bases and J by 2 bases, with 10 bases between the two germline ends. The CDR3 is 14 residues long. The germline V gene has CDR1 MGHRA and CDR2 YSYEKL. The CDR3 loop is CASSQEGTNTEAFF. In DNA form, the CDR3 reads TGCGCCAGCAGCCAGGAGGGGACTAACACTGAAGCTTTCTTT.

The rearrangement joins TRBV29-1 to TRBJ2-5; D tentatively reads TRBD1 or TRBD2 (6 bases each). Germline CDR1 is SQVTM and CDR2 is ANQGSEA. The CDR3 length is 14 residues. Trimming took 7 bases from V and 5 from J, leaving 20 bases between them. CDR3 sequence: CSAARGAGWETQYF. The CDR3 region has the DNA TGCAGCGCCGCGAGGGGGGCTGGTTGGGAGACCCAGTACTTC.

This chain joins TRBV29-1 and TRBJ2-7, with TRBD1 identical over 7 bases. The V gene's germline CDR1 is SQVTM and CDR2 ANQGSEA. V was clipped by 4 bases and J by 3 bases; unmatched bases: 3. The CDR3 sequence is 12 residues long. The DNA for the CDR3 is TGCAGCGTTGTTGCAGGGGGCTACGAGCAGTACTTC. Translated: CSVVAGGYEQYF.

The chain carries TRBV5-5 and TRBJ1-4; D is unresolved. Germline V gene data show CDR1 as SGHKS and CDR2 as YYEKEE (reference sequence). Trimming shortened V by 0 bases and J by 7 bases, and 16 bases separated the two germline ends. There are 16 residues in the CDR3. The CDR3 loop reads CASSLAEGSYSEKLFF. The CDR3 bases are TGTGCCAGCAGCTTGGCCGAGGGCAGTTACTCTGAAAAACTGTTTTTT.

This chain connects TRBV6-6 to TRBJ1-1; D is undetermined. Germline CDR1 reads MNHNY; CDR2 reads SVGAGI (reference sequence). V was clipped by 6 bases and J by 1 base, with 12 bases between them. CDR3 length equals 14 residues. In nucleotides, the CDR3 is TGTGCCAGCAGGGTACAGCAGGAGAACACTGAAGCTTTCTTT. Protein sequence: CASRVQQENTEAFF.

The chain couples TRBV7-8 to TRBJ2-7; 11 bases are shared with TRBD1. There are 14 residues in the CDR3. V was clipped by 5 bases and J by 6 bases; unmatched bases: 6. Germline assignment: CDR1 SGHVS and CDR2 FQNEAQ. CDR3 nucleotides: TGTGCCAGCAGCCCTGGACAGGGGGCCGGCGAGCAGTACTTC. Residues: CASSPGQGAGEQYF.

V and J are TRBV28 and TRBJ2-7; no clear D gene. The germline CDR1 and CDR2 sequences are MDHEN and SYDVKM. The CDR3 has 14 residues. V lost 10 bases, J lost 3 bases, and 19 bases lay in between. This CDR3 is CATGLTAFVYEQYF. DNA of the CDR3: TGTGCCACCGGTCTGACCGCCTTTGTCTACGAGCAGTACTTC.

The rearrangement uses TRBV5-4 and TRBJ2-7, with D possibly TRBD2 on 6 matching bases. The CDR3 contains 17 residues. V was clipped by 4 bases and J by 3 bases, with 23 bases between them. The germline V gene encodes CDR1 SGHNT and CDR2 YYREEE (reference sequence). The CDR3 region has the DNA TGTGCCAGCAGCCCCGGGACTTTAGGGTCCTTGGGCTACGAGCAGTACTTC. This sequence encodes CASSPGTLGSLGYEQYF.

In this sample, this clone turned up once. The V and J genes are TRBV11-2 and TRBJ1-2; the D gene is possibly TRBD1 (5 bases). Trimming took off 4 bases at V and 7 bases at J, with 16 bases between the two ends. The CDR3 totals 14 residues. Per germline, CDR1 SGHAT and CDR2 FQNNGV. The chain's CDR3 is CASSSPRVPAGYTF. The CDR3 DNA sequence: TGTGCCAGCAGCTCCCCCAGGGTGCCGGCTGGCTACACCTTC.

The chain recombines TRBV7-6 with TRBJ1-1; D gene ambiguous. The CDR3 is 16 residues long. Trimming stripped 5 bases from V and 1 base from J, with 17 bases between. The germline gives CDR1 SGHVS, CDR2 FNYEAQ. The CDR3 region has the DNA TGTGCCAGCAGCCATAGTCCCGGGGAGAAGAACACTGAAGCTTTCTTT. It encodes CASSHSPGEKNTEAFF.

The rearrangement joins TRBV29-1 to TRBJ1-5; 8 nucleotides agree with TRBD1. The trim removed 4 bases at V and 4 bases at J, leaving 0 bases unmatched. Germline assignment: CDR1 SQVTM and CDR2 ANQGSEA. This CDR3 comprises 12 residues. The CDR3 sequence: CSVGQGNQPQHF. DNA for the CDR3: TGCAGCGTTGGACAGGGGAATCAGCCCCAGCATTTT.

DNA of the CDR3: TGTGCCAGCAGTGCGGGACAGGAGGCATCCTACGAGCAGTACTTC. The encoded protein is CASSAGQEASYEQYF. The genes are TRBV6-1 and TRBJ2-7; 8 bases agree with TRBD1. V lost 4 bases, J lost 1 base, and 6 bases stayed unmatched. The CDR3 has 15 residues. From germline, CDR1 is MNHNS and CDR2 SASEGT.

V gene TRBV7-7 combines with J gene TRBJ2-3; 8 bases are a match to TRBD2. Per germline, CDR1 SSHAT and CDR2 FNYEAQ (reference sequence). The junction had 17 bases not matched to a gene; V was cut back by 4 bases and J by 2 bases. CDR3 length: 19 amino acids. The CDR3: CASSSSGTRHLLDTDTQYF. CDR3 nucleotides: TGTGCCAGCAGCTCTTCCGGGACTAGACATCTACTAGACACAGATACGCAGTATTTT.

The CDR3 nucleotides read TGTGCCAGCGTCCCTAGGTCGGGGGGTCCTCAAACTTACAATGAGCAGTTCTTC. Residues: CASVPRSGGPQTYNEQFF. The V call is TRBV7-9, the J call TRBJ2-1, with TRBD2 matching over 7 bases. With 8 bases clipped from V and 4 bases from J, the junction kept 20 bases outside the gene matches. Germline CDR1 SEHNR, CDR2 FQNEAQ (reference sequence). The CDR3 is 18 amino acids.